This T cell receptor beta chain was captured in a study of CD8 T cells in Susac syndrome. Trimming at V came to 4 bases and at J to 2 bases, leaving 6 bases not matched to a gene. CDR1 SGHDN and CDR2 FVKESK come from the germline V gene. This CDR3 is 16 amino acids long. RNA, at about 0.45 to 1 ug, was reverse transcribed with random hexamers. By means of immunoSEQ multiplex PCR, TCR beta CDR3 spanning 54 Vbeta and 13 Jbeta underwent amplification. Using its own MiXCR run on the immunoSEQ multiplex PCR reads, TCRdb lists one record per CDR3 protein. The sample includes 50,000 or so distinct CDR3 sequences, 80% to 95% seen only once; the top ten take around 0.45%. Sequencing of TCR beta was performed on blood CD8+ T cells and on blood CD4+ T cells. Controls were healthy donors (matched for age and sex). TEMRA cells were FACS-enriched, with CD8+ and CD4+ T cells isolated negatively.

The chain has TRBV14 and TRBJ2-3; 10 bases agree with TRBD2. The sequence was obtained from a human donor in good health. The sample comprised CD8+ T cells from PBMCs. As DNA, the CDR3 is TGTGCCAGCAGCCCCTTACTAGCGGGAACCACAGATACGCAGTATTTT. Translating it yields CASSPLLAGTTDTQYF.